Shown below are 18 T cell receptor beta chains from a single sample sequenced in a study of PD-L1 blockade in urothelial cancer. Time point defined: pretreatment peripheral blood. Clones were sequenced by immunoSEQ multiplex PCR, and TCRdb holds only the in-frame ones, with some missing. The table has 60,000 or so clones, 80% to 85% seen once. The sequences come from PBMCs, collected around atezolizumab (anti-PD-L1) treatment. Receptors originate from a man in his 70s with urothelial cancer.

The genes are TRBV4-1 and TRBJ2-7; no definite D call. Germline values: CDR1 MGHRA, CDR2 YSYEKL. Trimming cost V 0 bases and J 4 bases, with 10 bases left between them. This CDR3 contains 14 residues. The CDR3 sequence: CASSQDEAPYEQYF. In DNA form, the CDR3 reads TGCGCCAGCAGCCAAGATGAGGCACCGTACGAGCAGTACTTC.

This clone was recorded a few times. The V gene is TRBV5-1, the J gene TRBJ1-5; D unclear. This CDR3 has 15 amino acids. V lost 2 bases and J lost 0, with 9 bases in between. The germline V gene encodes CDR1 SGHRS and CDR2 YFSETQ. CDR3 sequence: CASSFIPGSNQPQHF. CDR3 DNA: TGCGCCAGCAGCTTCATCCCCGGTAGCAATCAGCCCCAGCATTTT.

The chain recombines TRBV6-1 with TRBJ1-1; possible D gene TRBD1, 5 bases. Between the trimmed V and J ends, which lost 2 bases and 7 bases, there was a span of 14 bases. Germline V lookup: CDR1 MNHNS, CDR2 SASEGT. The CDR3 has 14 residues. In DNA, the CDR3 is TGTGCCAGCAGTGAACCTTTCAGGGCTGGTGAAGCTTTCTTT. Translation gives CASSEPFRAGEAFF.

V gene TRBV11-2 combines with J gene TRBJ2-1; D not resolved. Trimming took off 2 bases at V and 9 bases at J, with 20 bases between the two ends. Germline V gene data show CDR1 as SGHAT and CDR2 as FQNNGV. The CDR3 extends over 16 amino acids. The CDR3: CASSLSRSSSYSEQFF. CDR3 bases: TGTGCCAGCAGCTTATCCCGGAGTTCGTCTTATTCTGAGCAGTTCTTC. The complete variable domain, with remaining parts taken from reference TRBV11-2 and TRBJ2-1, reads EAGVAQSPRYKIIEKRQSVAFWCNPISGHATLYWYQQILGQGPKLLIQFQNNGVVDDSQLPKDRFSAERLKGVDSTLKIQPAKLEDSAVYLCASSLSRSSSYSEQFFGPGTRLTVL.

This clone was counted between two and nine times. The chain employs TRBV2 and TRBJ2-7; tentatively, D is TRBD1 (6 bases). The CDR3 loop spans 13 amino acids. Trimming stripped 1 base from V and 6 bases from J, with 10 bases between. Per the germline V gene, CDR1 is SNHLY and CDR2 is FYNNEI. CDR3 sequence: CASSEEGGSEQYF. The DNA of the CDR3 is TGTGCCAGCAGTGAAGAAGGGGGTAGCGAGCAGTACTTC.

The V gene is TRBV10-3, the J gene TRBJ2-1; 9 bases map to TRBD2. The CDR3 loop spans 15 amino acids. The V gene end was trimmed by 11 bases and the J gene end by 4 bases; junction bases not matched to a gene: 12. CDR1 is ENHRY and CDR2 is SYGVKD in the germline V gene. The CDR3: CAAWKGAGGYNEQFF. CDR3 nucleotides: TGTGCCGCCTGGAAGGGGGCGGGAGGGTACAATGAGCAGTTCTTC.

V usage is TRBV2 and J usage is TRBJ1-4; weak D call: TRBD1 (5 bases). From germline, CDR1 is SNHLY and CDR2 FYNNEI. V lost 4 bases and J 0 bases, leaving 12 bases between the germline ends. The CDR3 sequence is 16 residues long. The CDR3 nucleotides are TGTGCCAGCAGTGCCCTTGGCAGGGCAACTAATGAAAAACTGTTTTTT. It yields the protein CASSALGRATNEKLFF. Full variable domain (outside the CDR3, taken from reference TRBV2 and TRBJ1-4): EPEVTQTPSHQVTQMGQEVILRCVPISNHLYFYWYRQILGQKVEFLVSFYNNEISEKSEIFDDQFSVERPDGSNFTLKIRSTKLEDSAMYFCASSALGRATNEKLFFGSGTQLSVL.

J is TRBJ2-7 and V is TRBV20-1, with a weak D call TRBD2 (5 bases). V was clipped by 6 bases and J by 2 bases, with 8 bases between them. The length of the CDR3 is 11 residues. The V gene's germline CDR1 is DFQATT and CDR2 SNEGSKA (reference sequence). The CDR3 sequence is CSARDAYEQYF. CDR3 DNA: TGCAGTGCGAGGGATGCCTACGAGCAGTACTTC.

The chain has TRBV5-6 and TRBJ1-2, with D perhaps TRBD1 (5 bases). Deletions cut 2 bases from V and 7 bases from J, with 15 bases between. Germline CDR1 SGHDT, CDR2 YYEEEE. The CDR3 has 14 amino acids. The CDR3 region has the DNA TGTGCCAGCAGCTTTGACAGCGTCCATGGTGGCTACACCTTC. This sequence encodes CASSFDSVHGGYTF.

J is TRBJ1-5 and V is TRBV11-3; no reliable D call. The germline V gene encodes CDR1 SGHNT and CDR2 YENEEA. The CDR3 consists of 16 residues. The ends were cut back, 5 bases at V and 3 bases at J, with 17 bases in the middle. The CDR3 DNA follows: TGTGCCAGCAGCCCCTCGATCGGGGTTTCCAATCAGCCCCAGCATTTT. Translated: CASSPSIGVSNQPQHF.

The CDR3 sequence is CASSLLLHVEQYF. The CDR3 nucleotides are TGTGCCAGCAGCTTACTACTACATGTGGAGCAGTACTTC. The V gene is TRBV7-9, the J gene TRBJ2-7; the D is unclear. Germline CDR1 reads SEHNR; CDR2 reads FQNEAQ (reference sequence). CDR3 length: 13 residues. With 2 bases removed from V and 7 bases from J, the gap between germline ends came to 12 bases.

The chain combines TRBV10-1 with TRBJ2-5; no clear D gene. Trimming removed 4 bases at V and 1 base at J, with 7 bases between. CDR1 is WNHNN, CDR2 SYGVQD, per germline (reference sequence). CDR3 length: 13 residues. The CDR3 DNA reads TGCGCCAGCAGTGCCTCACTCCAAGAGACCCAGTACTTC. This gives the protein CASSASLQETQYF.

V gene TRBV9 combines with J gene TRBJ2-1; 14 nucleotides agree with TRBD2. The CDR3 runs to 15 residues. Trimming at V came to 0 bases and at J to 10 bases, leaving 3 bases not matched to a gene. Germline V gene lookup returns CDR1 SGDLS and CDR2 YYNGEE. CDR3 DNA sequence: TGTGCCAGCAGCGTAGGGGGGACTAGCGGGAGAGAGCAGTTCTTC. Its protein is CASSVGGTSGREQFF.

V usage is TRBV5-1 and J usage is TRBJ1-2; 7 bases line up with TRBD1. The V segment lost 4 bases and the J segment 6 bases; nucleotides outside the gene matches: 9. CDR1 is SGHRS and CDR2 is YFSETQ in the germline V gene. The CDR3 loop spans 14 amino acids. CDR3 in amino acids: CASSPQGPMDGYTF. The CDR3 DNA sequence: TGCGCCAGCAGCCCACAGGGGCCGATGGATGGCTACACCTTC. The full variable domain, in which reference TRBV5-1 and TRBJ1-2 provide the parts outside the CDR3, is KAGVTQTPRYLIKTRGQQVTLSCSPISGHRSVSWYQQTPGQGLQFLFEYFSETQRNKGNFPGRFSGRQFSNSRSEMNVSTLELGDSALYLCASSPQGPMDGYTFGSGTRLTVV.

The chain couples TRBV6-1 to TRBJ2-3; D is perhaps TRBD1 (5 bases). The V end was cut by 6 bases, the J end by 1 base, with 8 bases between. Germline V lookup: CDR1 MNHNS, CDR2 SASEGT. This CDR3 comprises 13 residues. CDR3 nucleotides: TGTGCCAGCAGGCCACAGGGCACAGATACGCAGTATTTT. It encodes CASRPQGTDTQYF.

The chain has TRBV18 and TRBJ2-1, with 9 bases aligning to TRBD1. V was pared by 3 bases and J by 8 bases, with 8 bases of the junction left unmatched. Germline V gives CDR1 KGHSH, CDR2 LQKENI. The CDR3 is 15 residues long. In DNA form, the CDR3 reads TGTGCCAGCTCACCTACCGGGACAGGGCTGCATGAGCAGTTCTTC. It is translated as CASSPTGTGLHEQFF.

The chain has TRBV10-2 and TRBJ2-1, with 11 bases that match TRBD2. With 6 bases clipped from V and 7 bases from J, the junction kept 8 bases outside the gene matches. The CDR3 sequence is 15 residues long. Germline loops: CDR1 WSHSY, CDR2 SAAADI. Here the CDR3 reads CASRVAGGGGNEQFF. The CDR3 DNA follows: TGCGCCAGCAGGGTAGCGGGAGGGGGGGGGAATGAGCAGTTCTTC.

The chain uses TRBV6-5 and TRBJ1-1; 7 bases agree with TRBD1. This CDR3 spans 14 amino acids. CDR1 MNHEY and CDR2 SVGAGI come from the germline V gene. V gave up 7 bases and J gave up 4 bases; unmatched junction bases: 9. The DNA of the CDR3 is TGTGCCAGCACCAAGGGGGCCGGAGTCACTGAAGCTTTCTTT. Its translation is CASTKGAGVTEAFF.